This T cell receptor beta chain is from a study of T cells after yellow fever vaccination. Study in general: Low-cell-number fractions were prepared with SMART-Seq v4 Ultra Low Input.

Production of TCR cDNA was by 5'RACE template switching, which also added a universal primer site and UMIs. One entry per CDR3 protein results from TCRdb running MiXCR on the 5' RACE reads. Among a few hundred thousand distinct CDR3 sequences listed, 5.2% were seen once. This clonotype has a handful of counts. Its cognate antigen is unknown. Study results and caveats: Post-booster repertoires contained most primary-vaccination clones again (roughly 96% CD4, 85% to 90% CD8). Peak timing came faster in the weaker secondary response, day 5 versus 15.

V was clipped by 7 bases and J by 3 bases; unmatched bases: 20. Germline V gives CDR1 KGHDR, CDR2 SFDVKD. This CDR3 is built from 19 residues. The TCR originated in a young man who received the YFV17D yellow fever vaccine. This sequence joins TRBV24-1 and TRBJ2-3; 8 nucleotides line up with TRBD1. The sequencing here drew on CD4+ T cells sorted from PBMCs, taken on the day of the yellow fever booster vaccination. CDR3 loop: CATSAAPGTGGGGTDTQYF. CDR3 in DNA: TGTGCCACCAGCGCGGCCCCCGGGACAGGTGGAGGTGGAACAGATACGCAGTATTTT.